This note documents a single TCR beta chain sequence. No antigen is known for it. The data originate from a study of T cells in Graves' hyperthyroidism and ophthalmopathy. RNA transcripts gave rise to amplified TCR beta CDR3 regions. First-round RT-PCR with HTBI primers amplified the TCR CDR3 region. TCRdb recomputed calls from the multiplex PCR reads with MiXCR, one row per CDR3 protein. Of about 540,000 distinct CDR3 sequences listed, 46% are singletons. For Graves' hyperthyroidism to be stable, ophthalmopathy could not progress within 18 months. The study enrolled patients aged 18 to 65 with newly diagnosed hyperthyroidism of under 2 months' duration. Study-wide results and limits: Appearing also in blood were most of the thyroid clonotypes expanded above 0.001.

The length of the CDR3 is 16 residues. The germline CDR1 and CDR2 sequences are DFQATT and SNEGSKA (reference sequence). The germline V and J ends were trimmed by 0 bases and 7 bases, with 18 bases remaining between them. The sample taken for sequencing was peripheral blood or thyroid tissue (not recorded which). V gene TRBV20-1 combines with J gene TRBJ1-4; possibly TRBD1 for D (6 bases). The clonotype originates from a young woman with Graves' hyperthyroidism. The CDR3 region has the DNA TGCAGTGCTAGAGACATAACCCGCAGGGGTGCTGAAAAACTGTTTTTT. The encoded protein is CSARDITRRGAEKLFF.